This TCR beta chain was sequenced in a study of tissue T cells after allogeneic stem cell transplantation. Broader study findings: Anatomically similar tissues had similar TCR repertoires within each patient. Shared clones across patients were few; motif clustering revealed tissue-specific shared signatures.

The V gene's germline CDR1 is KGHTA and CDR2 FQNQQP. CDR3 length: 14 amino acids. Repertoires were generated with immunoSEQ multiplex PCR, while TCRdb's copy carries only in-frame clones and drops some. The profile shows roughly 1,900 clones, approximately 46% of them singletons. Time point given: mouse harvest day 14 after allogeneic transplant. Tail vein injection delivered 10^7 T-cell-depleted bone marrow cells and 10^6 splenic CD5+ T cells. This clone was detected only a few times. Its target is unknown. Genes and germline come from the mouse. The read ends 1 residue shy of where the CDR3 ends; the end is completed using the germline J gene.

The sequenced sample consisted of lymph node tissue. J is TRBJ2-4 and V is TRBV23; the table's D call of TRBD1 was not tested on the DNA. The TCR comes from a female BALB/c mouse given C57BL/6 T cells with graft-versus-host disease after an allogeneic hematopoietic cell transplant. The CDR3 DNA, read in part, is TGCTCCAGCAGTCAATCACAGGACAGGGACACCTTGTAC. This codes for CSSSQSQDRDTLY. The full CDR3 protein reads CSSSQSQDRDTLYF.